The rows below give T cell receptor beta chains drawn from one sample of a study of T cell responses to AZD1222 COVID-19 vaccine. Repertoires were generated with immunoSEQ multiplex PCR, while TCRdb's copy carries only in-frame clones and drops some. Of more than 95,000 clones in the sample, around 86% were seen once. The sequencing used peripheral blood, collected 28 days after the second dose of the MenACWY control vaccine. These receptors came from an adult who received the MenACWY meningococcal vaccine as a control. The CDR3 runs from the conserved cysteine through the conserved F or W. Each record gives: J gene, clone size, V gene, D gene, CDR3 DNA, CDR3 protein. D genes are given only for firm matches. Some rows have no size entry. The others give once, few or many, or a class for an expanded clone.

TRBJ2-3,-,TRBV5-4,-,TGTGCCAGCAGCTTCAGGGGGGGCTCAGGAGATACGCAGTATTTT,CASSFRGGSGDTQYF
TRBJ2-7,-,TRBV16,TRBD1,TGTGCCAGCAGCCAACAAGGGACAGGGCCCTACGAGCAGTACTTC,CASSQQGTGPYEQYF
TRBJ1-1,-,TRBV18,-,TGTGCCAGCTCACCAAGTCCGGTGGGTACCACTGAAGCTTTCTTT,CASSPSPVGTTEAFF
TRBJ1-2,-,TRBV4-3,TRBD1,TGCGCCAGCAGCCAGGACAGGGTCGGTGGCTACACCTTC,CASSQDRVGGYTF
TRBJ2-3,-,TRBV28,-,TGTGCCAGCAGCGCTAGCACAGATACGCAGTATTTT,CASSASTDTQYF
TRBJ1-2,-,TRBV5-1,-,TGCGCCAGCAGCTCCGTGGACGGGAGGATTAACTATGGCTACACCTTC,CASSSVDGRINYGYTF
TRBJ1-5,-,TRBV2,-,TGTGCCAGCAGTGAAGATGCGGGGGCCAATCAGCCCCAGCATTTT,CASSEDAGANQPQHF
TRBJ2-7,-,TRBV7-2,-,TGTGCCAGCAGCTTAGCGACAGGACTATTCAACGAGCAGTACTTC,CASSLATGLFNEQYF
TRBJ1-2,-,TRBV7-9,TRBD1,TGTGCCAGCAGCTCGACAGGGGGCTATGGCTACACCTTC,CASSSTGGYGYTF
TRBJ1-4,-,TRBV7-9,-,TGTGCCAGCAGCTTAAGAACGGTGGATGAAAAACTGTTTTTT,CASSLRTVDEKLFF
TRBJ1-2,-,TRBV28,-,TGTGCCAGCAGTTTTTTTCCCGATGGCTACACCTTC,CASSFFPDGYTF
TRBJ2-7,-,TRBV7-2,-,TGTGCCAGCAGCTTCCGACCCTACGAGCAGTACTTC,CASSFRPYEQYF
TRBJ2-1,-,TRBV3-1/TRBV3-2,-,TGTGCCAGCAGCTGGCGGGACGGGGACAATGAGCAGTTCTTC,CASSWRDGDNEQFF
TRBJ2-4,once,TRBV19,TRBD1,TGTGCCAGTAGACCAAGGGGACAGGGAGTAGCCAAAAACATTCAGTACTTC,CASRPRGQGVAKNIQYF
TRBJ2-3,-,TRBV7-2,TRBD2,TGTGCCAGCAGCTCCCCCGGGTTAAGCGGGGGGTTCACAGATACGCAGTATTTT,CASSSPGLSGGFTDTQYF
TRBJ1-1,-,TRBV19,-,TGTGCCAGTAGTATTGGGCAGGGGATCACTGAAGCTTTCTTT,CASSIGQGITEAFF
TRBJ2-7,medium-sized,TRBV18,TRBD1,TGTGCCAGCTCACCGGGACAGGGGTTTCGCGAGCAGTACTTC,CASSPGQGFREQYF
TRBJ2-1,-,TRBV7-6,TRBD2,TGTGCCAGCAGCCCCCTGGGGGGGAGCCGGGTCGAGCAGTTCTTC,CASSPLGGSRVEQFF
TRBJ2-1,-,TRBV9,-,TGTGCCAGCAGCGCGTCGGACAGCTTCTACAATGAGCAGTTCTTC,CASSASDSFYNEQFF
TRBJ1-5,-,TRBV19,-,TGTGCCAGTAGTCCCCAACTCAGGGGTAGCAATCAGCCCCAGCATTTT,CASSPQLRGSNQPQHF
TRBJ2-7,-,TRBV29-1,-,TGCAGCGTTGAAGGGGCCAGGGACTACGAGCAGTACTTC,CSVEGARDYEQYF
TRBJ1-2,-,TRBV13,TRBD1,TGTGCCAGCAGCTTATACGGTGGGACAGGGGGCGCCTCTGGCTACACCTTC,CASSLYGGTGGASGYTF
TRBJ2-2,-,TRBV7-6,TRBD1,TGTGCCAGCAGCTTAACCAGGACAGGAGGCGGGGAGCTGTTTTTT,CASSLTRTGGGELFF
TRBJ1-2,-,TRBV18,-,TGTGCCAGCTCACCGGCCGGGTATGGCTACACCTTC,CASSPAGYGYTF
TRBJ1-3,-,TRBV10-3,-,TGTGCCATCAGTGAGTTCCAGGGGAACACCATATATTTT,CAISEFQGNTIYF
TRBJ2-2,-,TRBV24-1,TRBD1,TGTGCCACCAGTGAAGCCGGGACAGGGGACACCGGGGAGCTGTTTTTT,CATSEAGTGDTGELFF
TRBJ1-2,-,TRBV5-4,-,TGTGCCAGCAGCTTGGAGTCTCAAAGCGAGGGCTACACCTTC,CASSLESQSEGYTF
TRBJ2-2,-,TRBV7-2,TRBD2,TGTGCCAGCAGCTCGGGACTAGCGGGGGCCGCGAACACCGGGGAGCTGTTTTTT,CASSSGLAGAANTGELFF
TRBJ2-3,-,TRBV24-1,-,TGTGCCACCAGTGATCCAAACACAGATACGCAGTATTTT,CATSDPNTDTQYF
TRBJ2-1,-,TRBV2,-,TGTGCCAGCAGTGAAGCGGGACTCCCGGAACAGCAGTTCTTC,CASSEAGLPEQQFF
TRBJ1-4,-,TRBV7-2,-,TGTGCCAGCAGACGATCCGGGGGCAGGATCGGCGAAAAACTGTTTTTT,CASRRSGGRIGEKLFF
TRBJ1-6,-,TRBV7-9,-,TGTGCCAGCAGCTTGGAGGGGAATTCACCCCTCCACTTT,CASSLEGNSPLHF
TRBJ1-2,-,TRBV5-1,-,TGCGCCAGCAGAGAGGGTAACTATGGCTACACCTTC,CASREGNYGYTF